Below, 22 T cell receptor beta chains from the same sample are listed, as sequenced in a study of tumor-infiltrating lymphocytes in oesophageal squamous cell carcinoma. Each CDR3 protein gets one entry after TCRdb re-called the PCR reads with MiXCR. This table holds about 18,000 distinct CDR3 sequences, 40% to 50% found once. The sequenced sample consisted of esophageal tumor tissue. The receptors originated from a male donor with esophageal squamous cell carcinoma.

This clonotype turned up a few times. This sequence joins TRBV7-2 and TRBJ2-4; no clear D gene. The better agreement between TRBJ2-7 and the DNA end casts doubt on the J call. The CDR3 runs to 14 residues. Germline V CDR1 and CDR2: SGHTA, FQGNSA. The CDR3 reads CASSLARSTYEQYF. CDR3 nucleotides: TGTGCCAGCAGCTTAGCGAGGTCCACCTACGAGCAGTACTTC.

By sample share, this clonotype is medium-sized. The chain recombines TRBV7-9 with TRBJ2-3, with D possibly matching TRBD2 (7 bases). Trimming took 5 bases from V and 6 from J, leaving 15 bases between them. Germline loops: CDR1 SEHNR, CDR2 FQNEAQ (reference sequence). The CDR3 has 14 residues. The CDR3 loop reads CASSTRGGGDTQYF. CDR3 DNA sequence: TGTGCCAGCAGCACTAGGGGGGGAGGGGATACGCAGTATTTT.

Only a few counts were recorded for this clonotype. This chain connects TRBV5-6 to TRBJ1-2, with D tentatively TRBD1 (6 bases). CDR1 is SGHDT, CDR2 YYEEEE, per germline. The germline V and J ends were trimmed by 4 bases and 2 bases, with 15 bases remaining between them. This CDR3 spans 15 amino acids. The DNA of the CDR3 is TGTGCCAGCAGCGGGACCCCAGGGGTCAACTATGGCTACACCTTC. Its protein is CASSGTPGVNYGYTF.

In its sample, this clonotype was seen a few times. The conserved phenylalanine or tryptophan is not found at the CDR3 terminus, so this likely reflects a read error. It is unclear where the CDR3 begins or ends on the DNA, so no DNA is shown, and the CDR3 is as TCRdb lists it. The rearrangement uses TRBV12-3 or TRBV12-4 and TRBJ2-5. The CDR3 is 13 amino acids in total, end residues counted. CDR3 sequence: CASSRPPEFFFGS.

This clonotype was counted many times. This chain joins TRBV5-1 and TRBJ2-7; D is perhaps TRBD1 or TRBD2 (5 bases each). The V gene's germline CDR1 is SGHRS and CDR2 YFSETQ. The CDR3 sequence is 15 residues long. The ends were cut back, 6 bases at V and 3 bases at J, with 19 bases in the middle. CDR3 residues: CASNLGEKGFYEQYF. The CDR3 bases are TGCGCCAGCAATCTGGGGGAAAAGGGTTTCTACGAGCAGTACTTC.

This clonotype was observed many times. The rearrangement links TRBV5-6 to TRBJ2-7, with 9 bases that match TRBD1. Trimming cost V 4 bases and J 3 bases; bases outside gene matches: 8. Germline V lookup: CDR1 SGHDT, CDR2 YYEEEE. The length of the CDR3 is 15 residues. The chain's CDR3 is CASSRTGTGIYEQYF. CDR3 bases: TGTGCCAGCAGCCGGACCGGGACAGGGATCTACGAGCAGTACTTC.

By frequency in the sample, this clonotype is medium-sized (0.01 to 0.1%). The chain has TRBV12-3 or TRBV12-4 and TRBJ2-7, with D possibly matching TRBD1 (6 bases). V dropped 1 base and J dropped 3 bases, with 16 bases sitting between them. This CDR3 region has 16 residues. CDR3 coding DNA: TGTGCCAGCAGTTTAGTTAATGTAGGGACAATCTACGAGCAGTACTTC. Encoded protein: CASSLVNVGTIYEQYF.

This clonotype came up many times. The chain combines TRBV4-2 with TRBJ2-5; possible D gene TRBD2, 5 bases. Trimming removed 5 bases at V and 4 bases at J, with 20 bases between. The CDR3 has 16 amino acids. Germline V lookup: CDR1 LGHNA, CDR2 YNFKEQ. This CDR3 reads CASSSDSSWAGETQYF. The CDR3 coding sequence is TGTGCCAGCAGCTCCGATAGTTCCTGGGCGGGAGAGACCCAGTACTTC.

The chain joins TRBV20-1 to TRBJ2-5, with 13 bases fitting TRBD2. J lost 2 bases, V lost 5 bases, and 5 bases had no gene match. This CDR3 contains 15 residues. Germline CDR1 DFQATT, CDR2 SNEGSKA (reference sequence). The CDR3 sequence is CSAFTSGRAQETQYF. CDR3 in DNA: TGCAGTGCTTTTACTAGCGGGAGGGCTCAAGAGACCCAGTACTTC.

The genes are TRBV5-1 and TRBJ2-1, with 9 bases that match TRBD2. The end of the DNA aligns better with TRBJ2-7, so the J call may be wrong. The CDR3 covers 15 residues. Germline-derived CDR1 and CDR2 are SGHRS and YFSETQ. This CDR3 reads CASSLVSGSIYEQYF. The CDR3 nucleotides read TGCGCCAGCAGCTTGGTTAGCGGGAGCATTTACGAGCAGTACTTC.

This clonotype came up a few times. The genes are TRBV4-2 and TRBJ2-7; D not certain. V was pared by 1 base and J by 2 bases, with 9 bases between. CDR3 length: 14 amino acids. The germline CDR1 and CDR2 sequences are LGHNA and YNFKEQ. CDR3 region: CASSQATQTYEQYF. The DNA of the CDR3 is TGTGCCAGCAGCCAAGCCACCCAGACCTACGAGCAGTACTTC.

The V call is TRBV11-2, the J call TRBJ1-1; 9 bases line up with TRBD1. In germline, CDR1 is SGHAT, CDR2 FQNNGV. The CDR3 is 13 residues long. The J segment lost 7 bases and the V segment lost 5 bases, leaving 5 bases of the junction unmatched. CDR3 in amino acids: CASSRQGVYEAFF. The DNA for the CDR3 is TGTGCCAGCAGCAGACAGGGGGTATATGAAGCTTTCTTT.

The sample holds many counts of this clonotype. The genes are TRBV24-1 and TRBJ2-3; D possibly uses TRBD1 or TRBD2 (5 bases each). Germline lookup yields CDR1 KGHDR and CDR2 SFDVKD. The germline V and J ends were trimmed by 4 bases and 4 bases, with 11 bases remaining between them. The CDR3 runs 14 residues. This chain's CDR3 is CATSDRGWADTQYF. CDR3 DNA sequence: TGTGCCACCAGTGACCGGGGCTGGGCAGATACGCAGTATTTT.

The chain is built from TRBV5-1 and TRBJ2-7; D not resolved. Judging by the DNA end, TRBJ2-1 fits better; the J call may be wrong. This CDR3 has 15 residues. The germline CDR1 and CDR2 sequences are SGHRS and YFSETQ. For the CDR3, the DNA is TGCGCCAGCAGCCTGTACAAGGGTCGGGACAATGAGCAGTTCTTC. The encoded protein is CASSLYKGRDNEQFF.

The chain combines TRBV7-2 with TRBJ2-1, with 8 bases fitting TRBD2. From germline, CDR1 is SGHTA and CDR2 FQGNSA. This CDR3 has 12 residues. Trimming removed 6 bases from V and 16 bases from J; junction bases left unmatched: 11. CDR3 loop: CASSKGLVSFFF. CDR3 nucleotide sequence: TGTGCCAGCAGTAAGGGACTAGTAAGTTTCTTCTTC.

As regards this clonotype: One base away lies a much larger clone, so this may be a sequencing read error. V usage is TRBV19 and J usage is TRBJ2-1; 7 bases agree with TRBD2. The CDR3 length is 16 residues. V lost 7 bases, J lost 10 bases, and 19 bases stayed unmatched. Per the germline V gene, CDR1 is LNHDA and CDR2 is SQIVND (reference sequence). The CDR3 spells CASTRGGGENVYEQFF. Written as DNA, the CDR3 is TGTGCCAGTACTCGAGGCGGGGGAGAGAACGTCTACGAGCAGTTCTTC.

In this sample, this clonotype turned up many times. The chain couples TRBV7-6 to TRBJ2-7, with no clear D. V lost 1 base, J lost 1 base, and 8 bases lay in between. Germline-derived CDR1 and CDR2 are SGHVS and FNYEAQ. The CDR3 has 14 residues. CDR3 residues: CASSLGVGSYEQYF. The CDR3, as DNA: TGTGCCAGCAGCTTAGGGGTCGGGTCCTACGAGCAGTACTTC.

Note on this clonotype: The conserved closing phenylalanine or tryptophan is absent in this CDR3, likely reflecting a read error. The DNA is omitted, as the CDR3 cannot be located on it reliably, and the CDR3 follows TCRdb's listing. This chain links TRBV12-3 or TRBV12-4 with TRBJ2-5; the table names TRBD2, a call not compared with the DNA. Termini included, the CDR3 measures 15 amino acids. This CDR3 reads CASSLGGWGPYTFGS.

This clonotype was detected a few times. The chain employs TRBV7-3 and TRBJ2-5, with D uncertain. The V end lost 1 base, the J end lost 5 bases, and 11 bases lay between the germline ends. Germline CDR1 SGHTA, CDR2 FQGTGA. The CDR3 contains 14 residues. The CDR3 DNA follows: TGTGCCAGCAGCTTAAGTGGTTTCGGGGAGACCCAGTACTTC. Its translation: CASSLSGFGETQYF.

J is TRBJ2-7 and V is TRBV24-1; 11 bases match TRBD1. The J call may be in error: the DNA end matches TRBJ1-2 better. The CDR3 extends over 15 amino acids. Germline CDR1 and CDR2: KGHDR and SFDVKD. CDR3 residues: CATSDPGQGATGYTF. Here the CDR3 DNA reads TGTGCCACCAGTGATCCAGGACAGGGGGCGACTGGCTACACCTTC.

The J gene is TRBJ1-1, the V gene TRBV7-2, with D possibly matching TRBD1 (6 bases). V dropped 4 bases and J dropped 1 base, with 13 bases sitting between them. CDR3 length equals 15 residues. CDR1 and CDR2 (germline): SGHTA, FQGNSA. CDR3 in amino acids: CASSSSGVGNTEAFF. CDR3 nucleotide sequence: TGTGCCAGCAGCTCGTCAGGGGTCGGGAACACTGAAGCTTTCTTT.

The chain carries TRBV7-9 and TRBJ2-1; the D gene is possibly TRBD2 (6 bases). Trimming took 5 bases from V and 0 from J, leaving 14 bases between them. CDR1 and CDR2 (germline): SEHNR, FQNEAQ (reference sequence). The CDR3 is 16 residues long. The CDR3 loop is CASSQIGGASYNEQFF. The CDR3 DNA reads as TGTGCCAGCAGCCAGATCGGCGGGGCCTCCTACAATGAGCAGTTCTTC.